The next 23 T cell receptor beta chains were all read from a single sample in a study of T cells expressing NK-cell markers. TCRdb re-called the 5' RACE reads and gives one entry per CDR3 protein, without DNA. The table for this sample gives about 170,000 distinct CDR3 sequences. Sequencing was carried out using blood T cells: a sorted CD56 or NKG2C T cell subset, CD4+ or CD8+ T cells, or bulk PBMC T cells (not recorded which). The receptors derive from a man aged 18-75 years in good health.

This chain links TRBV29-1 with TRBJ2-5; checking the TCRdb D call of TRBD1 is not possible without DNA. This CDR3 comprises 13 residues. Looked up from germline, CDR1 is SQVTM and CDR2 is ANQGSEA. CDR3 sequence reads: CSVEDRGWETQYF. Full variable domain (rest looked up from reference TRBV29-1 and TRBJ2-5): SAVISQKPSRDICQRGTSLTIQCQVDSQVTMMFWYRQQPGQSLTLIATANQGSEATYESGFVIDKFPISRPNLTFSTLTVSNMSPEDSSIYLCSVEDRGWETQYFGPGTRLLVL.

J is TRBJ2-7 and V is TRBV7-9; TCRdb indicates TRBD2, and absent DNA this call remains unverified. Per germline, CDR1 SEHNR and CDR2 FQNEAQ (reference sequence). The CDR3 spans 14 residues. The CDR3 loop is CASSAPTAGGEQYF.

This sequence joins TRBV18 and TRBJ2-1. This CDR3 has 12 residues. Germline CDR1 KGHSH, CDR2 LQKENI. The CDR3: CASSLGFAEQFF.

J is TRBJ2-2 and V is TRBV29-1; TCRdb's D gene call, TRBD1, goes unchecked for lack of DNA. CDR1 is SQVTM, CDR2 ANQGSEA, per germline. The CDR3 has 12 residues. The CDR3 region is CSVRQGDGELFF.

The CDR3 loop reads CASSLGPITGELFF. The V and J genes are TRBV11-1 and TRBJ2-2. The CDR3 runs to 14 residues. The germline CDR1 and CDR2 sequences are SGHAT and FQDESV (reference sequence).

V usage is TRBV14 and J usage is TRBJ2-5. Looked up from germline, CDR1 is SGHDN and CDR2 is FVKESK. The CDR3 covers 12 residues. CDR3 in amino acids: CASSPFGETQYF.

The chain joins TRBV28 to TRBJ1-2; no DNA is available, so the TRBD1 call from TCRdb remains unchecked. Germline lookup yields CDR1 MDHEN and CDR2 SYDVKM. CDR3 length: 14 amino acids. The chain's CDR3 is CASSSTSGTYGYTF.

V is TRBV5-6 and J is TRBJ2-7; TCRdb names TRBD1, which stays unverified in the absence of DNA. CDR1 SGHDT and CDR2 YYEEEE come from the germline V gene. This CDR3 region has 14 residues. Here the CDR3 reads CASSLAVTTGEQYF.

The CDR3 is CASSLFPSPYGYTF. The chain couples TRBV7-9 to TRBJ1-2. The CDR3 has 14 amino acids. CDR1 is SEHNR, CDR2 FQNEAQ, per germline (reference sequence).

The chain uses TRBV19 and TRBJ2-1; TCRdb indicates TRBD2, and absent DNA this call remains unverified. The CDR3 contains 16 residues. CDR1 and CDR2 (germline): LNHDA, SQIVND (reference sequence). The CDR3 reads CASSILFSGGHNEQFF.

The chain employs TRBV4-1 and TRBJ2-1; the D call of TRBD1 rests on TCRdb alone, since no DNA is present to check it. Germline-derived CDR1 and CDR2 are MGHRA and YSYEKL. The CDR3 spans 15 residues. CDR3 amino acids: CASSQDRGQGHEQFF.

The chain couples TRBV6-2 or TRBV6-3 to TRBJ2-3; TCRdb's D call, TRBD1, is unchecked because there is no DNA. The CDR3 spans 17 residues. Germline-derived CDR1 and CDR2 are MNHEY and SVGEGT. The CDR3 here is CASSYTGDRSFTDTQYF.

The gene calls are TRBV5-1 and TRBJ1-1; lacking DNA, the TRBD1 call made by TCRdb goes unchecked. The CDR3 totals 17 residues. In germline, CDR1 is SGHRS, CDR2 YFSETQ. The CDR3 loop is CASSASIGTWVSTEAFF. The complete variable domain, with remaining parts taken from reference TRBV5-1 and TRBJ1-1, reads KAGVTQTPRYLIKTRGQQVTLSCSPISGHRSVSWYQQTPGQGLQFLFEYFSETQRNKGNFPGRFSGRQFSNSRSEMNVSTLELGDSALYLCASSASIGTWVSTEAFFGQGTRLTVV.

The chain carries TRBV4-1 and TRBJ2-2. Germline CDR1 MGHRA, CDR2 YSYEKL. The CDR3 totals 16 residues. CDR3 sequence reads: CASSQEYGGSTGELFF.

The rearrangement links TRBV24-1 to TRBJ2-1; TCRdb selects TRBD1, and the lack of DNA leaves this call unchecked. The CDR3 has 12 residues. CDR1 is KGHDR and CDR2 is SFDVKD in the germline V gene. CDR3 loop: CATGTGRNEQFF.

The rearrangement joins TRBV5-5 to TRBJ2-1; TCRdb gives TRBD1 as the D gene, but with no DNA this cannot be confirmed. From germline, CDR1 is SGHKS and CDR2 YYEKEE (reference sequence). This CDR3 is 13 amino acids long. CDR3 amino acids: CASSAGDYNEQFF.

The gene calls are TRBV6-5 and TRBJ2-2; TCRdb picks TRBD1, but there is no DNA to check that call. The CDR3 covers 16 residues. Germline CDR1 MNHEY, CDR2 SVGAGI. The chain's CDR3 is CASSYSATGGTGELFF.

V usage is TRBV5-1 and J usage is TRBJ1-4. From germline, CDR1 is SGHRS and CDR2 YFSETQ. The CDR3 contains 16 residues. The CDR3 loop is CASSPSQGATNEKLFF.

V usage is TRBV7-9 and J usage is TRBJ2-1; lacking DNA, the TRBD1 call made by TCRdb goes unchecked. This CDR3 region has 16 residues. Germline CDR1 is SEHNR and CDR2 is FQNEAQ (reference sequence). The CDR3 spells CASSLGAGQGNNEQFF.

The CDR3 protein is CASSSGAGFDNEQFF. J is TRBJ2-1 and V is TRBV7-9; TCRdb selects TRBD1, and the lack of DNA leaves this call unchecked. Germline-derived CDR1 and CDR2 are SEHNR and FQNEAQ (reference sequence). The CDR3 loop spans 15 amino acids.

The chain links TRBV5-1 to TRBJ1-2. CDR3 length: 13 residues. Germline CDR1 reads SGHRS; CDR2 reads YFSETQ. This chain's CDR3 is CASSLVGGDGYTF.

The chain employs TRBV7-8 and TRBJ2-5; the TCRdb call, TRBD1, lacks DNA for checking. The CDR3 consists of 11 residues. Germline values: CDR1 SGHVS, CDR2 FQNEAQ. CDR3 residues: CATRGEQTQYF.

This chain joins TRBV10-3 and TRBJ2-7; lacking DNA, the TRBD1 call made by TCRdb goes unchecked. Germline assignment: CDR1 ENHRY and CDR2 SYGVKD. The CDR3 spans 16 residues. The CDR3 reads CAISEEGGMGSYEQYF.